The clone carrying this TCR beta chain was counted many times. This entry is derived from a study of T cells in Graves' hyperthyroidism and ophthalmopathy. Researchers took RNA transcripts and amplified the TCR beta CDR3 regions from them. First-round RT-PCR with HTBI primers amplified the TCR CDR3 region. Using its own MiXCR run on the multiplex PCR reads, TCRdb lists one record per CDR3 protein. The sample shows hundreds of thousands of distinct CDR3 sequences, 38% of them seen only once. Sequenced input: blood. This receptor was taken from a man between 18 and 29 years old with Graves' hyperthyroidism.

In nucleotides, the CDR3 is TGTGCCATCAGTGAGGAGGGAAACACCATATATTTT. It codes for CAISEEGNTIYF. The genes are TRBV10-3 and TRBJ1-3, with D unresolved. The CDR3 length is 12 residues. Per the germline V gene, CDR1 is ENHRY and CDR2 is SYGVKD. V dropped 2 bases and J dropped 4 bases, with 3 bases sitting between them.